The 31 T cell receptor beta chains reported below all come from one sample, sequenced in a study of blood T cell repertoires in COVID-19. The method was immunoSEQ multiplex PCR; TCRdb's version includes in-frame clones alone and lacks a portion of them. The data show about 82,000 clones, approximately 80% seen once. The specimen sequenced was peripheral blood. The source of these receptors is an elderly man with active or convalescent COVID-19.

The V and J genes are TRBV5-5 and TRBJ1-2, with 9 nucleotides matching TRBD1. Trimming took 0 bases from V and 4 from J; bases not matched to a gene: 7. This CDR3 spans 16 amino acids. Per germline, CDR1 SGHKS and CDR2 YYEKEE (reference sequence). The CDR3 loop is CASSLGEVGQGYGYTF. In nucleotides, the CDR3 is TGTGCCAGCAGCTTGGGGGAGGTGGGACAGGGCTATGGCTACACCTTC. The variable domain in full, with the rest retrieved from reference TRBV5-5 and TRBJ1-2, is DAGVTQSPTHLIKTRGQQVTLRCSPISGHKSVSWYQQVLGQGPQFIFQYYEKEERGRGNFPDRFSARQFPNYSSELNVNALLLGDSALYLCASSLGEVGQGYGYTFGSGTRLTVV.

The gene calls are TRBV15 and TRBJ2-5, with 10 bases that match TRBD2. This CDR3 has 16 residues. With 0 bases clipped from V and 6 bases from J, the junction kept 7 bases outside the gene matches. The germline V gene has CDR1 LNHNV and CDR2 YYDKDF (reference sequence). The CDR3 here is CATSRDLLAGVKTQYF. The DNA of the CDR3 is TGTGCCACCAGCAGAGATCTGCTAGCGGGAGTCAAGACCCAGTACTTC.

The chain is built from TRBV7-2 and TRBJ2-7, with D possibly matching TRBD1 (5 bases). CDR1 SGHTA and CDR2 FQGNSA come from the germline V gene. Trimming removed 3 bases from V and 6 bases from J, with 9 bases in between. The CDR3 has 12 amino acids. The CDR3 loop reads CASSFGQGEQYV. The CDR3 DNA sequence: TGTGCCAGCAGCTTCGGGCAGGGCGAGCAGTACGTC.

The gene calls are TRBV28 and TRBJ2-1; TRBD2 matches at 10 bases. Germline CDR1 reads MDHEN; CDR2 reads SYDVKM. This CDR3 has 15 residues. Trimming cost V 3 bases and J 5 bases; bases outside gene matches: 4. CDR3 residues: CASSFIAGGNNEQFF. In DNA form, the CDR3 reads TGTGCCAGCAGTTTCATAGCGGGGGGCAACAATGAGCAGTTCTTC.

This chain links TRBV11-2 with TRBJ1-6; TRBD1 matches at 8 bases. Germline V CDR1 and CDR2: SGHAT, FQNNGV. J lost 10 bases, V lost 5 bases, and 13 bases had no gene match. The CDR3 has 16 amino acids. The CDR3 sequence is CASSPYGTGLDSPLHF. The CDR3 DNA is TGTGCCAGCAGCCCTTACGGGACAGGATTAGACTCACCCCTCCACTTT.

This chain uses TRBV6-6 with TRBJ1-2; tentatively, D is TRBD1 (5 bases). The V end lost 8 bases, the J end lost 2 bases, and 9 bases lay between the germline ends. Germline CDR1 MNHNY, CDR2 SVGAGI (reference sequence). The CDR3 covers 12 residues. CDR3 sequence reads: CASSRENYGYTF. The CDR3 nucleotides are TGTGCCAGCTCCAGGGAAAACTATGGCTACACCTTC.

The chain is built from TRBV13 and TRBJ2-2; 8 bases align to TRBD2. Germline CDR1 is PRHDT and CDR2 is FYEKMQ (reference sequence). There are 16 residues in the CDR3. V shed 4 bases, J shed 3 bases, and the junction held 7 bases outside the gene matches. This CDR3 reads CASSYDSGDDTGELFF. CDR3 in DNA: TGTGCCAGCAGCTACGATAGCGGGGACGACACCGGGGAGCTGTTTTTT.

This chain joins TRBV5-8 and TRBJ1-5; D is possibly TRBD1 (6 bases). Looked up from germline, CDR1 is SGHTS and CDR2 is YDEGEE. The CDR3 is made up of 15 amino acids. V lost 4 bases, J lost 3 bases, and 14 bases lay in between. CDR3 sequence (DNA): TGTGCCAGCAGCCATGGACAGAAAGTCAATCAGCCCCAGCATTTT. Its translation: CASSHGQKVNQPQHF.

Of note for this clone: Additional DNA sequences in this sample encode the identical CDR3. V usage is TRBV5-1 and J usage is TRBJ1-6; D unclear. Trimming shortened V by 0 bases and J by 0 bases, and 7 bases separated the two germline ends. Germline V lookup: CDR1 SGHRS, CDR2 YFSETQ. The CDR3 is made up of 16 amino acids. CDR3 in DNA: TGCGCCAGCAGCTTGGATCTTAGCTCCTATAATTCACCCCTCCACTTT. This translates into CASSLDLSSYNSPLHF.

The chain carries TRBV6-5 and TRBJ2-7; 8 nucleotides match TRBD1. The CDR3 length is 12 residues. After removal of 11 bases from V and 3 bases from J, the junction contained 6 bases not matched to a gene. Germline CDR1 and CDR2: MNHEY and SVGAGI. CDR3: CACRTGSYEQYV. CDR3 sequence (DNA): TGTGCCTGCCGGACAGGGAGCTACGAGCAGTACGTC.

The V gene is TRBV4-2, the J gene TRBJ1-2; D gene uncertain. Deletions cut 5 bases from V and 5 bases from J, with 21 bases between. This CDR3 has 16 amino acids. The germline CDR1 and CDR2 sequences are LGHNA and YNFKEQ. CDR3 sequence (DNA): TGTGCCAGCAGCTCCCCAGGAGAGGCCACGGGGTATGGCTACACCTTC. It translates to CASSSPGEATGYGYTF.

The V call is TRBV5-1, the J call TRBJ2-2, with 12 bases matching TRBD2. J was trimmed by 3 bases and V by 4 bases; bases with no gene match: 7. The CDR3 covers 17 residues. The germline V gene encodes CDR1 SGHRS and CDR2 YFSETQ. CDR3 coding DNA: TGCGCCAGCAGCACATGGACTAGCGGGGACGACACCGGGGAGCTGTTTTTT. It specifies CASSTWTSGDDTGELFF.

This clone occurred a few times. V usage is TRBV12-3 or TRBV12-4 and J usage is TRBJ1-5; tentative D call: TRBD1 (5 bases). Trimming took 8 bases from V and 1 from J, leaving 9 bases between them. This CDR3 spans 13 amino acids. Written as DNA, the CDR3 is TGTGCCAGCCGGCGGGGCAGCAATCAGCCCCAGCATTTT. It is translated as CASRRGSNQPQHF.

The chain has TRBV3-1 (or the pseudogene TRBV3-2) and TRBJ2-3, with D unclear. Trimming removed 6 bases at V and 5 bases at J, with 6 bases between. The CDR3 totals 11 residues. The V gene's germline CDR1 is LGHDT and CDR2 YNNKEL (reference sequence). CDR3 in amino acids: CASRRLDTQYF. The CDR3 bases are TGTGCCAGCAGACGACTAGATACGCAGTATTTT.

This chain uses TRBV18 with TRBJ2-7, with 7 positions matching TRBD1. CDR1 and CDR2 (germline): KGHSH, LQKENI. The CDR3 length is 13 residues. Germline trimming cut 5 bases from V and 3 bases from J; bases unmatched to any gene: 4. The chain's CDR3 is CASSSGQLYEQYV. The CDR3 DNA sequence: TGTGCCAGCTCATCGGGACAGCTCTACGAGCAGTACGTC.

The chain has TRBV10-3 and TRBJ1-3; 11 nucleotides align to TRBD1. The CDR3 is 16 residues long. Trimming took 5 bases from V and 2 from J; bases not matched to a gene: 5. CDR1 ENHRY and CDR2 SYGVKD come from the germline V gene. CDR3 residues: CAISYSGQGAGNTIYF. The CDR3 DNA reads as TGTGCCATCAGTTACTCGGGACAGGGGGCTGGAAACACCATATATTTT.

The gene calls are TRBV7-2 and TRBJ2-2; D is possibly TRBD2 (6 bases). The CDR3 extends over 16 amino acids. Trimming shortened V by 6 bases and J by 6 bases, and 20 bases separated the two germline ends. The germline V gene encodes CDR1 SGHTA and CDR2 FQGNSA. This CDR3 is CASRFLSVGGAGELFF. The CDR3 DNA reads TGTGCCAGCAGGTTCCTCTCTGTGGGGGGTGCCGGGGAGCTGTTTTTT.

V is TRBV28 and J is TRBJ2-7, with TRBD1 identical over 10 bases. CDR1 MDHEN and CDR2 SYDVKM come from the germline V gene. The CDR3 sequence is 16 residues long. V trimming: 3 bases; J trimming: 6 bases; junction bases outside the gene matches: 11. CDR3 in amino acids: CASSLRPGQGSFEQYV. In DNA, the CDR3 is TGTGCCAGCAGTTTGCGACCGGGACAGGGGTCATTCGAGCAGTACGTC.

The chain employs TRBV7-2 and TRBJ1-2; 7 bases are shared with TRBD1. CDR3 length: 15 amino acids. In germline, CDR1 is SGHTA, CDR2 FQGNSA. V gave up 4 bases and J gave up 7 bases; unmatched junction bases: 12. CDR3 region: CASSYGAGGNPGYTF. The CDR3, as DNA: TGTGCCAGCAGCTATGGGGCAGGGGGAAATCCTGGCTACACCTTC.

The V call is TRBV28, the J call TRBJ2-3; 7 bases map to TRBD2. The CDR3 is made up of 15 amino acids. Germline CDR1 and CDR2: MDHEN and SYDVKM. J lost 5 bases, V lost 5 bases, and 10 bases had no gene match. CDR3 coding DNA: TGTGCCAGCAGTAAGGCTAGCGGTTGGGGAGATACGCAGTATTTT. Encoded protein: CASSKASGWGDTQYF.

The V call is TRBV5-1, the J call TRBJ2-7, with TRBD1 as a possible D gene (6 bases). With 0 bases removed from V and 6 bases from J, the gap between germline ends came to 10 bases. The CDR3 is 13 amino acids. CDR1 and CDR2 (germline): SGHRS, YFSETQ. The CDR3 is CASSLEGVGEQYV. In DNA form, the CDR3 reads TGCGCCAGCAGCTTGGAGGGGGTCGGCGAGCAGTACGTC.

For the CDR3, the DNA is TGTGCCAGCAGCTCATCCCAAAATCAGCCCCAGCATTTT. Translated, it gives CASSSSQNQPQHF. The chain recombines TRBV7-9 with TRBJ1-5; D not resolved. With 4 bases removed from V and 4 bases from J, the gap between germline ends came to 8 bases. The CDR3 is made up of 13 amino acids. Germline values: CDR1 SEHNR, CDR2 FQNEAQ (reference sequence).

This rearrangement joins TRBV15 to TRBJ2-1; D is perhaps TRBD2 (5 bases). This CDR3 has 16 amino acids. Trimming removed 0 bases at V and 2 bases at J, with 11 bases between. Germline assignment: CDR1 LNHNV and CDR2 YYDKDF (reference sequence). Here the CDR3 reads CATSRDRGSPYNEQFF. CDR3 bases: TGTGCCACCAGCAGAGATCGAGGGAGCCCCTACAATGAGCAGTTCTTC.

The genes are TRBV6-5 and TRBJ1-1; D ambiguous. The CDR3 contains 14 residues. Germline CDR1 MNHEY, CDR2 SVGAGI. V gave up 6 bases and J gave up 6 bases, with 17 bases separating them. The CDR3 is CASSRLTWEAEAFF. As DNA, the CDR3 is TGTGCCAGCAGCCGCCTGACTTGGGAGGCTGAAGCTTTCTTT.

The genes are TRBV24-1 and TRBJ2-1, with TRBD2 matching over 8 bases. V gave up 9 bases and J gave up 7 bases; unmatched junction bases: 13. The CDR3 sequence is 15 residues long. Per germline, CDR1 KGHDR and CDR2 SFDVKD. The chain's CDR3 is CATARTGGPLNEQFF. The CDR3 coding sequence is TGTGCCACCGCAAGAACGGGGGGGCCTTTAAATGAGCAGTTCTTC.

This clone was picked up a small number of times. V gene TRBV27 combines with J gene TRBJ2-7; D may be TRBD2 (8 bases). CDR1 and CDR2 from the germline V gene are MNHEY and SMNVEV (reference sequence). The CDR3 covers 16 residues. Trimming took 6 bases from V and 2 from J, leaving 20 bases between them. The CDR3 DNA sequence: TGTGCCAGCAGCCCCGGGAGGGGGCTATTTCCCTACGAGCAGTACGTC. Translating gives CASSPGRGLFPYEQYV.

V gene TRBV6-5 combines with J gene TRBJ1-3; D possibly corresponds to TRBD1 (5 bases). The CDR3 loop spans 15 amino acids. V gave up 4 bases and J gave up 0 bases, with 10 bases separating them. Germline CDR1 is MNHEY and CDR2 is SVGAGI. The DNA of the CDR3 is TGTGCCAGCAGTTCAACAGGAGTCTCTGGAAACACCATATATTTT. It codes for CASSSTGVSGNTIYF.

V and J are TRBV28 and TRBJ1-1, with 9 bases lining up with TRBD1. The V gene end was trimmed by 4 bases and the J gene end by 3 bases; junction bases not matched to a gene: 9. This CDR3 comprises 16 residues. Germline values: CDR1 MDHEN, CDR2 SYDVKM. CDR3 nucleotide sequence: TGTGCCAGCAGTTCCGCCGGGACAGGGTTTCACACTGAAGCTTTCTTT. Translated: CASSSAGTGFHTEAFF.

V is TRBV7-9 and J is TRBJ2-3; TRBD2 matches at 9 bases. From germline, CDR1 is SEHNR and CDR2 FQNEAQ (reference sequence). The J segment lost 7 bases and the V segment lost 5 bases, leaving 10 bases of the junction unmatched. The CDR3 extends over 15 amino acids. The CDR3 loop is CASSPRSSGINTQYF. CDR3 nucleotide sequence: TGTGCCAGCAGCCCCCGTTCTAGCGGGATAAATACGCAGTATTTT.

The chain couples TRBV10-2 to TRBJ2-3; 16 positions agree with TRBD2. CDR3 length: 17 amino acids. Trimming at V came to 3 bases and at J to 4 bases, leaving 4 bases not matched to a gene. The germline CDR1 and CDR2 sequences are WSHSY and SAAADI. CDR3 amino acids: CASSDGTSGRGADTQYF. The CDR3 DNA sequence: TGCGCCAGCAGTGATGGGACTAGCGGGAGGGGCGCAGATACGCAGTATTTT.

The J gene is TRBJ1-1, the V gene TRBV5-1, with 8 bases aligning to TRBD1. V lost 0 bases and J lost 5; bases outside the gene matches: 9. The CDR3 extends over 16 amino acids. Germline CDR1 reads SGHRS; CDR2 reads YFSETQ. The CDR3 loop is CASSLVTGVMGTEAFF. In DNA, the CDR3 is TGCGCCAGCAGCTTGGTGACAGGGGTGATGGGGACTGAAGCTTTCTTT.